Each of the 30 T cell receptor beta chains below was sequenced from the same sample in a study of blood T cell repertoires in COVID-19. Clones were read by immunoSEQ multiplex PCR, and TCRdb kept only the in-frame ones, dropping some. Of approximately 140,000 clones listed, roughly four fifths are singletons. The sequencing input was PBMCs or T cells enriched from blood (not recorded which). Receptor source: a woman aged 45-65 years with acute COVID-19.

The V gene is TRBV19, the J gene TRBJ1-2; 8 bases fit TRBD1. The CDR3 has 16 residues. Germline values: CDR1 LNHDA, CDR2 SQIVND (reference sequence). V gave up 5 bases and J gave up 8 bases; unmatched junction bases: 16. The CDR3 coding sequence is TGTGCCAGTAGTTTCGGGTATGGGCAGGGGGCATCGGGCTACACCTTC. Amino acids: CASSFGYGQGASGYTF. The complete variable domain, with remaining parts taken from reference TRBV19 and TRBJ1-2, reads DGGITQSPKYLFRKEGQNVTLSCEQNLNHDAMYWYRQDPGQGLRLIYYSQIVNDFQKGDIAEGYSVSREKKESFPLTVTSAQKNPTAFYLCASSFGYGQGASGYTFGSGTRLTVV.

This clone was found once. The chain carries TRBV7-3 and TRBJ2-1; D perhaps matches TRBD1 (5 bases). V was clipped by 5 bases and J by 9 bases, with 11 bases between them. The CDR3 covers 12 residues. CDR1 and CDR2 from the germline V gene are SGHTA and FQGTGA. CDR3: CASSKAGFEQFF. Here the CDR3 DNA reads TGTGCCAGCAGCAAAGCAGGGTTTGAGCAGTTCTTC.

This clone was counted a single time. The genes are TRBV2 and TRBJ1-5; D is perhaps TRBD1 (5 bases). There are 14 residues in the CDR3. V was trimmed by 1 base and J by 9 bases, leaving 13 bases between them. CDR1 and CDR2 (germline): SNHLY, FYNNEI. CDR3 residues: CASSEGTWLTPQHF. In nucleotides, the CDR3 is TGTGCCAGCAGTGAAGGGACATGGCTTACGCCCCAGCATTTT.

J is TRBJ1-4 and V is TRBV10-3; D is possibly TRBD1 (5 bases). The CDR3 contains 16 residues. CDR1 and CDR2 from the germline V gene are ENHRY and SYGVKD. V was pared by 3 bases and J by 1 base, with 12 bases between. CDR3 sequence (DNA): TGTGCCATCAGTGAAGGCAGGGTGGGAACTAATGAAAAACTGTTTTTT. Protein product: CAISEGRVGTNEKLFF.

The chain links TRBV5-5 to TRBJ2-7; D unclear. CDR1 and CDR2 from the germline V gene are SGHKS and YYEKEE (reference sequence). Trimming removed 0 bases at V and 1 base at J, with 11 bases between. The CDR3 loop spans 15 amino acids. CDR3 amino acids: CASSLAPGESYEQYF. CDR3 DNA sequence: TGTGCCAGCAGCTTGGCGCCGGGTGAATCCTACGAGCAGTACTTC.

This chain links TRBV4-3 with TRBJ1-4; TRBD1 aligns across 7 bases. The germline CDR1 and CDR2 sequences are LGHNA and YSLEER. Losses at the gene ends were 0 bases for V and 7 bases for J; bases not matched to a gene: 2. The CDR3 spans 14 residues. The CDR3 DNA reads TGCGCCAGCAGCCAAGACTGGACAGGTGAAAAACTGTTTTTT. Residues: CASSQDWTGEKLFF.

This chain links TRBV9 with TRBJ2-1; TRBD2 agrees at 8 bases. The CDR3 totals 15 residues. Trimming took 2 bases from V and 0 from J; bases not matched to a gene: 1. Per the germline V gene, CDR1 is SGDLS and CDR2 is YYNGEE. CDR3 in amino acids: CASSVSGNSYNEQFF. The CDR3 DNA is TGTGCCAGCAGCGTTAGCGGGAACTCCTACAATGAGCAGTTCTTC.

V is TRBV28 and J is TRBJ1-5, with 8 bases fitting TRBD1. The V gene end was trimmed by 9 bases and the J gene end by 7 bases; junction bases not matched to a gene: 11. The CDR3 has 14 residues. Germline CDR1 MDHEN, CDR2 SYDVKM. The CDR3 spells CARASGGIRQPQHF. The CDR3 DNA sequence: TGTGCCAGAGCCTCAGGGGGCATTAGGCAGCCCCAGCATTTT. Combining the CDR3 with reference TRBV28 and TRBJ1-5 gives the whole variable domain DVKVTQSSRYLVKRTGEKVFLECVQDMDHENMFWYRQDPGLGLRLIYFSYDVKMKEKGDIPEGYSVSREKKERFSLILESASTNQTSMYLCARASGGIRQPQHFGDGTRLSIL.

The rearrangement uses TRBV9 and TRBJ2-1, with TRBD2 identical over 10 bases. V lost 0 bases, J lost 7 bases, and 7 bases stayed unmatched. Germline assignment: CDR1 SGDLS and CDR2 YYNGEE. The length of the CDR3 is 16 residues. In DNA form, the CDR3 reads TGTGCCAGCAGCGTAGTCCCTAGCGGGAGTCAGAATGAGCAGTTCTTC. This codes for CASSVVPSGSQNEQFF.

Concerning this clone itself: Additional DNA sequences in this sample encode the identical CDR3. The chain joins TRBV30 to TRBJ2-7, with D possibly being TRBD2 (5 bases). The CDR3 is 13 residues long. Between the trimmed V and J ends, which lost 1 base and 3 bases, there was a span of 10 bases. The germline gives CDR1 GTSNPN, CDR2 SVGIG (reference sequence). CDR3 region: CAWSAGSGYEQYF. The CDR3, as DNA: TGTGCCTGGAGTGCGGGGTCGGGCTACGAGCAGTACTTC. The complete variable domain, with remaining parts taken from reference TRBV30 and TRBJ2-7, reads SQTIHQWPATLVQPVGSPLSLECTVEGTSNPNLYWYRQAAGRGLQLLFYSVGIGQISSEVPQNLSASRPQDRQFILSSKKLLLSDSGFYLCAWSAGSGYEQYFGPGTRLTVT.

V gene TRBV5-6 combines with J gene TRBJ2-3; no firm D call. V lost 4 bases to trimming and J lost 0 bases, with 15 bases between them. The CDR3 loop spans 16 amino acids. CDR1 and CDR2 from the germline V gene are SGHDT and YYEEEE. The chain's CDR3 is CASSRSITTSTDTQYF. Written as DNA, the CDR3 is TGTGCCAGCAGCCGCTCAATCACTACTAGCACAGATACGCAGTATTTT.

The chain has TRBV9 and TRBJ2-2; D call uncertain. This CDR3 is 16 amino acids long. Germline lookup yields CDR1 SGDLS and CDR2 YYNGEE. Trimming removed 0 bases from V and 4 bases from J, with 13 bases in between. CDR3 protein: CASSVGVGQSTGELFF. The CDR3 DNA is TGTGCCAGCAGCGTAGGGGTTGGGCAGTCCACCGGGGAGCTGTTTTTT.

This chain connects TRBV6-5 to TRBJ1-3; D is unclear. This CDR3 is built from 15 residues. The germline CDR1 and CDR2 sequences are MNHEY and SVGAGI. Trimming stripped 2 bases from V and 0 bases from J, with 8 bases between. DNA of the CDR3: TGTGCCAGCAGTTACGGCTCAAACTCTGGAAACACCATATATTTT. Encoded protein: CASSYGSNSGNTIYF.

This clone appeared once. The rearrangement joins TRBV6-5 to TRBJ2-7; TRBD2 is a possible D gene (6 bases). V lost 6 bases and J 4 bases, leaving 16 bases between the germline ends. The CDR3 covers 14 residues. The germline gives CDR1 MNHEY, CDR2 SVGAGI. CDR3 sequence (DNA): TGTGCCAGCAGGAGGGACGGAGGGGTTTACGAGCAGTACTTC. Amino acids: CASRRDGGVYEQYF.

The rearrangement joins TRBV4-1 to TRBJ2-7; TRBD2 agrees at 9 bases. After removal of 4 bases from V and 6 bases from J, the junction contained 22 bases not matched to a gene. The CDR3 sequence is 19 residues long. Germline CDR1 is MGHRA and CDR2 is YSYEKL. The CDR3 DNA reads TGCGCCAGCAGCCGGCGCGGCCTAGCGGGAACAAGAAGGTTCACCGAGCAGTACTTC. This sequence encodes CASSRRGLAGTRRFTEQYF.

The CDR3 reads CASSRGQLPNTEAFF. DNA of the CDR3: TGTGCCAGCAGCCGGGGACAGCTTCCGAACACTGAAGCTTTCTTT. V usage is TRBV7-6 and J usage is TRBJ1-1, with 7 bases that match TRBD1. The CDR3 length is 15 residues. Germline trimming cut 5 bases from V and 1 base from J; bases unmatched to any gene: 7. Germline V CDR1 and CDR2: SGHVS, FNYEAQ.

The rearrangement uses TRBV20-1 and TRBJ2-5; D possibly corresponds to TRBD2 (5 bases). Germline assignment: CDR1 DFQATT and CDR2 SNEGSKA (reference sequence). Trimming removed 3 bases at V and 2 bases at J, with 16 bases between. The length of the CDR3 is 15 residues. The CDR3 nucleotides read TGCAGTGCTAGTCCCCAGGCCAGCGGACAAGAGACCCAGTACTTC. The encoded protein is CSASPQASGQETQYF.

The chain links TRBV4-2 to TRBJ2-1, with 10 bases lining up with TRBD2. The CDR3 consists of 18 residues. V dropped 0 bases and J dropped 2; count of bases not matched to a gene: 7. CDR1 LGHNA and CDR2 YNFKEQ come from the germline V gene. CDR3 amino acids: CASSQEGGTSATYNEQFF. CDR3 DNA sequence: TGTGCCAGCAGCCAAGAGGGGGGGACTAGCGCGACCTACAATGAGCAGTTCTTC.

The CDR3 DNA is TGTGCCAGCAGCTTAGCGGGTCTAGCGGGAGCTGGGGATGAGCAGTTCTTC. It is translated as CASSLAGLAGAGDEQFF. The chain combines TRBV7-6 with TRBJ2-1; 10 bases line up with TRBD2. This CDR3 spans 17 amino acids. After removal of 0 bases from V and 8 bases from J, the junction contained 10 bases not matched to a gene. Germline assignment: CDR1 SGHVS and CDR2 FNYEAQ.

The chain combines TRBV5-1 with TRBJ1-2, with no clear D. In germline, CDR1 is SGHRS, CDR2 YFSETQ. This CDR3 is built from 14 residues. The ends were cut back, 1 base at V and 0 bases at J, with 7 bases in the middle. This chain's CDR3 is CASSLRVTNYGYTF. The CDR3 bases are TGCGCCAGCAGCTTGCGCGTCACTAACTATGGCTACACCTTC.

The rearrangement uses TRBV12-3 or TRBV12-4 and TRBJ2-7; D unresolved. V lost 5 bases and J 4 bases, leaving 9 bases between the germline ends. The CDR3 has 12 amino acids. CDR3 bases: TGTGCCAGCAGTCCCGCTATATACGAGCAGTACTTC. Residues: CASSPAIYEQYF.

This clone was seen a single time. V is TRBV30 and J is TRBJ1-2, with D tentatively TRBD1 (5 bases). The CDR3 extends over 13 amino acids. From germline, CDR1 is GTSNPN and CDR2 SVGIG (reference sequence). V was trimmed by 5 bases and J by 3 bases, leaving 13 bases between them. The CDR3 DNA is TGTGCCTGGGCCAGCGACAGATACTATGGCTACACCTTC. Its protein product is CAWASDRYYGYTF.

The rearrangement uses TRBV24-1 and TRBJ1-2; D not certain. This CDR3 has 14 amino acids. Trimming shortened V by 8 bases and J by 6 bases, and 18 bases separated the two germline ends. Germline V lookup: CDR1 KGHDR, CDR2 SFDVKD. DNA for the CDR3: TGTGCCACCACCAGGCTTGAGAGGGTCCATGGCTACACCTTC. This codes for CATTRLERVHGYTF.

Only one count was recorded for this clone. The chain combines TRBV19 with TRBJ1-3, with D possibly being TRBD1 (6 bases). The V and J ends lost 7 bases and 0 bases respectively, with 13 bases between them. The germline V gene has CDR1 LNHDA and CDR2 SQIVND (reference sequence). The CDR3 length is 15 residues. The CDR3 DNA reads TGTGCCAGTAAATCGGACAGCCACTCTGGAAACACCATATATTTT. Amino acid sequence: CASKSDSHSGNTIYF. Supplemented by reference TRBV19 and TRBJ1-3, the full variable domain reads DGGITQSPKYLFRKEGQNVTLSCEQNLNHDAMYWYRQDPGQGLRLIYYSQIVNDFQKGDIAEGYSVSREKKESFPLTVTSAQKNPTAFYLCASKSDSHSGNTIYFGEGSWLTVV.

This clone was picked up a small number of times. The rearrangement links TRBV2 to TRBJ1-5, with D hard to call. There are 14 residues in the CDR3. CDR1 and CDR2 (germline): SNHLY, FYNNEI. The ends were cut back, 3 bases at V and 9 bases at J, with 15 bases in the middle. The CDR3 loop reads CASSDLGGSGPQHF. The CDR3 coding sequence is TGTGCCAGCAGTGATTTGGGCGGGTCTGGGCCCCAGCATTTT.

This chain uses TRBV2 with TRBJ2-7, with 7 bases that match TRBD1. The V gene's germline CDR1 is SNHLY and CDR2 FYNNEI. The CDR3 runs 14 residues. V gave up 8 bases and J gave up 4 bases; unmatched junction bases: 11. CDR3 coding DNA: TGTGCCAGCTTAGCCTTGGGACAGCCGTACGAGCAGTACTTC. Translation gives CASLALGQPYEQYF.

The J gene is TRBJ1-1, the V gene TRBV5-6, with 7 nucleotides matching TRBD1. This CDR3 region has 14 residues. CDR1 is SGHDT and CDR2 is YYEEEE in the germline V gene. V dropped 4 bases and J dropped 1; count of bases not matched to a gene: 4. CDR3 sequence: CASSLGQANTEAFF. CDR3 sequence (DNA): TGTGCCAGCAGCCTAGGACAGGCGAACACTGAAGCTTTCTTT.

The chain uses TRBV27 and TRBJ2-5; 7 bases are shared with TRBD1. The CDR3 is 15 residues long. The V and J ends lost 3 bases and 2 bases, in that order; junction bases with no gene match: 6. The germline V gene has CDR1 MNHEY and CDR2 SMNVEV (reference sequence). Written as DNA, the CDR3 is TGTGCCAGCAGTTTCTCCCCGGGACAGCAAGAGACCCAGTACTTC. Its protein product is CASSFSPGQQETQYF.

In this sample, this clone turned up once. The rearrangement joins TRBV3-1 (or the pseudogene TRBV3-2) to TRBJ1-2; D unresolved. Germline V gene sequence: CDR1 LGHDT, CDR2 YNNKEL (reference sequence). With 1 base removed from V and 0 bases from J, the gap between germline ends came to 9 bases. The CDR3 spans 15 residues. CDR3: CASSQALQTNYGYTF. The CDR3 DNA is TGTGCCAGCAGCCAAGCGTTACAGACTAACTATGGCTACACCTTC.

The rearrangement links TRBV6-6 to TRBJ1-4; D not resolved. This CDR3 is 15 amino acids long. The germline CDR1 and CDR2 sequences are MNHNY and SVGAGI (reference sequence). V lost 2 bases and J 0 bases, leaving 7 bases between the germline ends. The CDR3 loop reads CASSYPHATNEKLFF. CDR3 DNA sequence: TGTGCCAGCAGTTACCCCCATGCAACTAATGAAAAACTGTTTTTT.